The 31 T cell receptor beta chains reported below all come from one sample, sequenced in a study of cytotoxic CD8 clonotypes in ibrutinib-treated CLL. The method was immunoSEQ multiplex PCR; TCRdb's version includes in-frame clones alone and lacks a portion of them. The table lists around 160,000 clones, around nine tenths of them singletons. The starting material was PBMCs, obtained at disease progression, from a patient treated with ibrutinib. These receptors came from a human donor with chronic lymphocytic leukemia.

Only a few counts were recorded for this clone. The J gene is TRBJ1-2, the V gene TRBV6-1; unclear D gene. Trimming cost V 2 bases and J 4 bases, with 14 bases left between them. The CDR3 has 15 residues. Germline-derived CDR1 and CDR2 are MNHNS and SASEGT. This chain's CDR3 is CASSESVGRAYGYTF. The DNA for the CDR3 is TGTGCCAGCAGTGAAAGCGTTGGGAGGGCCTATGGCTACACCTTC.

This clone occurred a few times. The V gene is TRBV5-6, the J gene TRBJ1-5; weak D call: TRBD1 (5 bases). CDR3 length: 13 residues. The V end lost 3 bases, the J end lost 7 bases, and 11 bases lay between the germline ends. CDR1 and CDR2 (germline): SGHDT, YYEEEE. In nucleotides, the CDR3 is TGTGCCAGCAGCTCTGGGCAGGGACAGCCCCAGCATTTT. Protein: CASSSGQGQPQHF.

The rearrangement joins TRBV28 to TRBJ2-7; maybe TRBD2 (7 bases). V was trimmed by 6 bases and J by 6 bases, leaving 30 bases between them. The CDR3 extends over 18 amino acids. Germline CDR1 reads MDHEN; CDR2 reads SYDVKM. For the CDR3, the DNA is TGTGCCAGCAGAACCTATTTAAATCCGACAGGCGGCGGGGGCGAGCAGTACTTC. The encoded protein is CASRTYLNPTGGGGEQYF.

The rearrangement joins TRBV21-1 to TRBJ2-7; TRBD1, as called in the table, went unchecked against the DNA. TRBV21-1 is designated a pseudogene. This CDR3 spans 14 amino acids. This CDR3 reads CASSSRDRGYEQYF. As DNA, the CDR3 is TGTGCCAGCAGCTCACGGGACAGGGGCTACGAGCAGTACTTC.

The CDR3 protein is CAISDDRVGTHSYGYTF. The CDR3 nucleotides read TGTGCCATCAGTGATGACCGGGTAGGGACTCACTCTTATGGCTACACCTTC. The chain joins TRBV10-3 to TRBJ1-2, with D possibly TRBD1 on 5 matching bases. Trimming left V 3 bases short and J 5 bases short, with 22 bases between. The CDR3 has 17 residues. Per germline, CDR1 ENHRY and CDR2 SYGVKD.

The gene calls are TRBV7-2 and TRBJ2-1; TRBD2 agrees at 12 bases. Germline CDR1 reads SGHTA; CDR2 reads FQGNSA. The trim removed 6 bases at V and 15 bases at J, leaving 6 bases unmatched. The CDR3 runs to 12 residues. CDR3 DNA sequence: TGTGCCAGCAGAAGGACTAGCGGGAAGGGGTTCTTC. It yields the protein CASRRTSGKGFF. The entire variable domain, with the rest obtained from reference TRBV7-2 and TRBJ2-1, is as follows: GAGVSQSPSNKVTEKGKDVELRCDPISGHTALYWYRQSLGQGLEFLIYFQGNSAPDKSGLPSDRFSAERTGGSVSTLTIQRTQQEDSAVYLCASRRTSGKGFFGPGTRLTVL.

This chain links TRBV6-1 with TRBJ2-1, with 10 bases lining up with TRBD1. V dropped 6 bases and J dropped 5; count of bases not matched to a gene: 7. Germline V lookup: CDR1 MNHNS, CDR2 SASEGT. The CDR3 is 15 residues long. CDR3 region: CASSDRGLGNNEQFF. Written as DNA, the CDR3 is TGTGCCAGCAGCGACAGGGGGCTGGGTAACAATGAGCAGTTCTTC.

This chain connects TRBV7-3 to TRBJ2-7; D is unclear. The CDR3 covers 15 residues. Germline V gene data show CDR1 as SGHTA and CDR2 as FQGTGA. The germline V and J ends were trimmed by 0 bases and 2 bases, with 11 bases remaining between them. The CDR3 coding sequence is TGTGCCAGCAGCTTAACGTCTAGGTTCCCCTACGAGCAGTACTTC. This codes for CASSLTSRFPYEQYF.

V is TRBV29-1 and J is TRBJ2-1; 13 bases are shared with TRBD2. Trimming cost V 7 bases and J 4 bases; bases outside gene matches: 7. This CDR3 has 15 residues. Germline-derived CDR1 and CDR2 are SQVTM and ANQGSEA. As DNA, the CDR3 is TGCAGCGCCAGGACTAGCGGGAGTAGGTACAATGAGCAGTTCTTC. Translating it yields CSARTSGSRYNEQFF.

This sequence joins TRBV11-3 and TRBJ2-7; 10 bases map to TRBD2. CDR1 and CDR2 from the germline V gene are SGHNT and YENEEA. The V segment lost 4 bases and the J segment 5 bases; nucleotides outside the gene matches: 5. There are 14 residues in the CDR3. CDR3 in DNA: TGTGCCAGCAGCTCTAGCGGGAGTTCCGACGAGCAGTACTTC. Translation: CASSSSGSSDEQYF.

The chain has TRBV30 and TRBJ2-6; D assignment may be TRBD1 or TRBD2 (5 bases each). Germline lookup yields CDR1 GTSNPN and CDR2 SVGIG (reference sequence). There are 20 residues in the CDR3. Trimming left V 0 bases short and J 0 bases short, with 21 bases between. The CDR3 nucleotides read TGTGCCTGGAGTGTACCCCCCCCCTCCCGGGACCACTCTGGGGCCAACGTCCTGACTTTC. The encoded protein is CAWSVPPPSRDHSGANVLTF.

The chain has TRBV7-2 and TRBJ2-7; tentatively, D is TRBD1 or TRBD2 (5 bases each). In germline, CDR1 is SGHTA, CDR2 FQGNSA. The germline V and J ends were trimmed by 0 bases and 0 bases, with 9 bases remaining between them. The CDR3 contains 15 residues. CDR3 region: CASSLAAGTSYEQYF. The DNA of the CDR3 is TGTGCCAGCAGCTTAGCGGCAGGGACCTCCTACGAGCAGTACTTC.

The chain links TRBV11-1 to TRBJ1-1; maybe TRBD1 (6 bases). V was trimmed by 2 bases and J by 0 bases, leaving 10 bases between them. The CDR3 has 15 residues. Germline V CDR1 and CDR2: SGHAT, FQDESV (reference sequence). DNA of the CDR3: TGTGCCAGCAGCTTATTCAGGGGACTGAACACTGAAGCTTTCTTT. It yields the protein CASSLFRGLNTEAFF.

J is TRBJ1-1 and V is TRBV5-1, with a tentative D call TRBD1 (5 bases). The CDR3 extends over 12 amino acids. The V end was cut by 3 bases, the J end by 8 bases, with 11 bases between. CDR1 SGHRS and CDR2 YFSETQ come from the germline V gene. The CDR3 DNA follows: TGCGCCAGCAGCTGGGAGTCAGGGGAAGCTTTCTTT. Its protein is CASSWESGEAFF.

V gene TRBV7-6 combines with J gene TRBJ2-5; no firm D call. Trimming left V 6 bases short and J 2 bases short, with 13 bases between. CDR3 length: 14 amino acids. Germline assignment: CDR1 SGHVS and CDR2 FNYEAQ. CDR3 sequence (DNA): TGTGCCAGCAGTCACGACGGAAGACAAGAGACCCAGTACTTC. This sequence encodes CASSHDGRQETQYF.

The table lists this clone with a count of one. The chain recombines TRBV12-2 with TRBJ2-7; no DNA check was done on the table's D call, TRBD2. TRBV12-2 is a pseudogene segment. This CDR3 region has 19 residues. This CDR3 is CASRLDPLAGAGGCYEQYF. CDR3 in DNA: TGTGCAAGTCGCTTAGATCCACTAGCGGGAGCGGGGGGCTGCTACGAGCAGTACTTC.

The V and J genes are TRBV18 and TRBJ2-5, with D unclear. This CDR3 has 13 amino acids. The germline V gene encodes CDR1 KGHSH and CDR2 LQKENI. V lost 1 base to trimming and J lost 1 base, with 4 bases between them. CDR3 in amino acids: CASSPLAQETQYF. In DNA, the CDR3 is TGTGCCAGCTCACCACTAGCCCAAGAGACCCAGTACTTC.

This clone occurred once. The rearrangement links TRBV18 to TRBJ2-7; D is ambiguous. Germline CDR1 reads KGHSH; CDR2 reads LQKENI. The ends were cut back, 0 bases at V and 4 bases at J, with 4 bases in the middle. This CDR3 contains 12 residues. CDR3 sequence: CASSPPVYEQYF. CDR3 coding DNA: TGTGCCAGCTCACCACCGGTGTACGAGCAGTACTTC.

The CDR3 DNA reads TGTGCCAGCAGAGCGACTAGCGGGAGTGGGAATGAGCAGTTCTTC. Protein product: CASRATSGSGNEQFF. The genes are TRBV6-5 and TRBJ2-1; 12 bases align to TRBD2. CDR1 and CDR2 from the germline V gene are MNHEY and SVGAGI. The V segment lost 6 bases and the J segment 7 bases; nucleotides outside the gene matches: 7. The CDR3 extends over 15 amino acids.

The chain uses TRBV4-1 and TRBJ1-2, with TRBD1 as a possible D gene (5 bases). The germline V gene has CDR1 MGHRA and CDR2 YSYEKL. Trimming pared 4 bases from V and 0 bases from J, leaving 21 bases between. The CDR3 runs to 18 residues. DNA of the CDR3: TGCGCCAGCAGCCTTGAGGTCAGGGCGGCCCCCTCTAACTATGGCTACACCTTC. Protein sequence: CASSLEVRAAPSNYGYTF.

This clone has a single count. The V gene is TRBV2, the J gene TRBJ2-1, with 7 nucleotides matching TRBD2. V shed 6 bases and J 4 bases; nucleotides not matched to a gene: 12. Germline V CDR1 and CDR2: SNHLY, FYNNEI. The CDR3 loop spans 16 amino acids. CDR3 DNA: TGTGCCAGCAGCGCCCTAGCGGAGGCCCTTTACAATGAGCAGTTCTTC. Its translation: CASSALAEALYNEQFF.

This clone appeared a few times. The J gene is TRBJ1-5, the V gene TRBV2; D ambiguous. V was shortened by 6 bases and J by 6 bases, with 18 bases between the two germline ends. Germline CDR1 is SNHLY and CDR2 is FYNNEI. The CDR3 covers 15 residues. The CDR3 region is CASRPGGVDRQPQHF. CDR3 sequence (DNA): TGTGCCAGCAGGCCGGGAGGAGTTGATCGTCAGCCCCAGCATTTT.

The gene calls are TRBV27 and TRBJ1-1; D not resolved. The CDR3 runs 11 residues. The V end lost 2 bases, the J end lost 11 bases, and 9 bases lay between the germline ends. Germline CDR1 reads MNHEY; CDR2 reads SMNVEV (reference sequence). CDR3 loop: CASSLGRVAFF. Here the CDR3 DNA reads TGTGCCAGCAGTTTAGGTAGGGTGGCTTTCTTT.

J is TRBJ2-1 and V is TRBV6-5; D ambiguous. The germline CDR1 and CDR2 sequences are MNHEY and SVGAGI. V gave up 7 bases and J gave up 4 bases, with 11 bases separating them. The CDR3 is 13 residues long. The CDR3 loop reads CASKVGVYNEQFF. The DNA for the CDR3 is TGTGCCAGCAAAGTTGGGGTTTACAATGAGCAGTTCTTC.

This chain joins TRBV4-1 and TRBJ2-3; D unresolved. The germline V and J ends were trimmed by 2 bases and 0 bases, with 12 bases remaining between them. The CDR3 loop spans 16 amino acids. Germline V gene lookup returns CDR1 MGHRA and CDR2 YSYEKL. CDR3 in DNA: TGCGCCAGCAGCCAAATGCCCTATATAAGCACAGATACGCAGTATTTT. It is translated as CASSQMPYISTDTQYF.

The chain has TRBV5-8 and TRBJ1-5, with 9 positions matching TRBD1. V shed 3 bases, J shed 0 bases, and the junction held 4 bases outside the gene matches. This CDR3 region has 16 residues. CDR1 SGHTS and CDR2 YDEGEE come from the germline V gene. CDR3 DNA: TGTGCCAGCAGCTCGGGGACAGGGAATAGCAATCAGCCCCAGCATTTT. It specifies CASSSGTGNSNQPQHF. Using reference TRBV5-8 and TRBJ1-5 for the parts outside the CDR3, the full variable domain is EAGVTQSPTHLIKTRGQQATLRCSPISGHTSVYWYQQALGLGLQFLLWYDEGEERNRGNFPPRFSGRQFPNYSSELNVNALELEDSALYLCASSSGTGNSNQPQHFGDGTRLSIL.

The V call is TRBV14, the J call TRBJ1-1, with TRBD1 matching 8 bases. CDR1 is SGHDN, CDR2 FVKESK, per germline. Trimming removed 4 bases from V and 7 bases from J; junction bases left unmatched: 2. The CDR3 contains 12 residues. CDR3 coding DNA: TGTGCCAGCAGCCGACAGGGGATTGAAGCTTTCTTT. Amino acids: CASSRQGIEAFF.

J is TRBJ1-2 and V is TRBV6-6; 10 bases fit TRBD1. The CDR3 totals 15 residues. Per the germline V gene, CDR1 is MNHNY and CDR2 is SVGAGI (reference sequence). The ends lost 5 bases at V and 4 bases at J; junction bases unmatched: 7. The CDR3 DNA reads as TGTGCCAGCAGTAGAGGGACAGGGGTACCCTATGGCTACACCTTC. This gives the protein CASSRGTGVPYGYTF.

The gene calls are TRBV6-1 and TRBJ2-7, with TRBD1 identical over 9 bases. The CDR3 has 15 amino acids. Trimming at V came to 1 base and at J to 3 bases, leaving 4 bases not matched to a gene. Germline loops: CDR1 MNHNS, CDR2 SASEGT. The CDR3 region has the DNA TGTGCCAGCAGTGAAGGTTGGACAGGGGACTACGAGCAGTACTTC. This gives the protein CASSEGWTGDYEQYF.

The chain couples TRBV10-3 to TRBJ2-5; a possible D gene is TRBD1 (6 bases). This CDR3 is built from 16 residues. Per the germline V gene, CDR1 is ENHRY and CDR2 is SYGVKD. V dropped 3 bases and J dropped 4 bases, with 18 bases sitting between them. Here the CDR3 DNA reads TGTGCCATCAGTGACCCGGGACAACGGGATGGAGAGACCCAGTACTTC. Encoded protein: CAISDPGQRDGETQYF.

V and J are TRBV15 and TRBJ2-2, with 7 bases matching TRBD1. V trimming: 1 base; J trimming: 5 bases; junction bases outside the gene matches: 19. CDR1 and CDR2 from the germline V gene are LNHNV and YYDKDF (reference sequence). The CDR3 has 20 residues. CDR3 loop: CATSRVGAMTDRVTTGELFF. For the CDR3, the DNA is TGTGCCACCAGCAGAGTCGGCGCAATGACCGACAGGGTCACAACCGGGGAGCTGTTTTTT.